This T cell receptor beta chain was retrieved from a study of shared clonotypes between healthy human individuals. For this clone: Its matching antigen is unknown.

Splitting of each subset's genomic DNA was done evenly across several immunoSEQ plates. This table comes from immunoSEQ multiplex PCR, and its TCRdb copy is limited to in-frame clones, with some not included. The sample has over a million clones, approximately 98.5% seen once. Findings and limits, study-wide: Donor scarcity curtailed the genetic and exposure-history diversity represented herein.

All of the donors resided in Nashville, Tennessee, and each was a Caucasian adult. Negatively enriched CD4+ T cells were divided by CD45RA into naive and memory. Source material: naive CD4+ T cells sorted from blood. Specified subset: CD45RA+ positively selected. The receptor was isolated from a man aged 25 to 45 in good health.

The CDR3 region has the DNA TGTGCCAGCAGGAAATTGGCCGGGACAGGTTTTTTTGCAGATACGCAGTATTTT. Translated, it gives CASRKLAGTGFFADTQYF. The rearrangement joins TRBV7-8 to TRBJ2-3; TRBD1 aligns across 8 bases. This CDR3 is built from 18 residues. Germline loops: CDR1 SGHVS, CDR2 FQNEAQ. V lost 6 bases and J lost 4; bases outside the gene matches: 18.